This T cell receptor (beta chain) came from a study of blood T cell repertoires in COVID-19. Germline values: CDR1 KGHSH, CDR2 LQKENI. This CDR3 contains 16 residues. V dropped 6 bases and J dropped 3; count of bases not matched to a gene: 9. In the original analysis: Scientists estimated how many nucleated cells there were by amplifying reference gene primers. TCRdb's table, derived via immunoSEQ multiplex PCR, lists solely in-frame clones and lacks some. V, J and clone size derive from that table, while D and trimming were established from the DNA sequence. Here the sample spans 250,000 to 350,000 clones, roughly 85% being singletons. In its sample, this clone was seen a few times.

The J gene is TRBJ2-1, the V gene TRBV18; 9 bases fit TRBD2. The source is a woman between 25 and 40 years old with active or convalescent COVID-19. Input material: peripheral blood. CDR3 bases: TGTGCCAGCTCCCGTACGACTAGCGGTTTCTACAATGAGCAGTTCTTC. Translated, it gives CASSRTTSGFYNEQFF.